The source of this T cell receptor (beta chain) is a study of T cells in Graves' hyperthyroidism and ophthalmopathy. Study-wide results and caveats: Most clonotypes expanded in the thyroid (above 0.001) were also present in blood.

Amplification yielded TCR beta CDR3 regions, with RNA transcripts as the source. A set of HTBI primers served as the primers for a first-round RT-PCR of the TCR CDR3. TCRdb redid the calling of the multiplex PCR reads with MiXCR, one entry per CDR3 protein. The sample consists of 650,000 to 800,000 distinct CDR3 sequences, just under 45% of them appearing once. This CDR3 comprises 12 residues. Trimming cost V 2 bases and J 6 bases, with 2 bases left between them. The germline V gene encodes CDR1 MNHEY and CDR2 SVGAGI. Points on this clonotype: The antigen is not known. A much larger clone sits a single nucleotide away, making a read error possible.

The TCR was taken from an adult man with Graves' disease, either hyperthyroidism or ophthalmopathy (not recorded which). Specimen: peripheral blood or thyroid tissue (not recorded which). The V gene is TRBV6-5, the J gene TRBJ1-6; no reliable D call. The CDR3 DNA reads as TGTGCCAGCAGTTACATTAATTCACCCCTCCACTTT. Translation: CASSYINSPLHF.